This entry features one TCR beta chain sequence. Antigen unknown. Germline CDR1 is MNHEY and CDR2 is SVGAGI. Trimming removed 4 bases from V and 8 bases from J, with 11 bases in between. This CDR3 is 12 amino acids long. Generated by immunoSEQ multiplex PCR, the TCRdb table keeps only in-frame clones and is missing some. The sample holds 200,000 or so clones, over 65% seen once. The sample originates from a study of cytomegalovirus exposure and HLA in healthy donors. General study results and limits: TCR beta chains numbering 150 to 200 were designated cytomegalovirus-associated.

The sample consisted of PBMCs. This clonotype originated in a woman under 30 in good health and CMV-seronegative. V is TRBV6-5 and J is TRBJ1-2, with a possible D match to TRBD1 (5 bases). CDR3 DNA sequence: TGTGCCAGCAGTTGGGACGGTCTCGGCTACACCTTC. This encodes CASSWDGLGYTF.